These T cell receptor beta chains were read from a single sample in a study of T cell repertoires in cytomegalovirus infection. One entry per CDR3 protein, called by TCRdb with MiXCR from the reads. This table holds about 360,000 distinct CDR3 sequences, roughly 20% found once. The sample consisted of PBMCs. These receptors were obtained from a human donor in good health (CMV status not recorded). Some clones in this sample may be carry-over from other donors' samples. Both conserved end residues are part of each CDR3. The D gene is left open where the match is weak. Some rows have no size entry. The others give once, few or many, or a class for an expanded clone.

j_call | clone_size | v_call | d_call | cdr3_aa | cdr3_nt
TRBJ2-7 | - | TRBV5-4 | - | CASSFDPISYEQYF | TGTGCCAGCAGTTTCGACCCGATCTCCTACGAGCAGTACTTC
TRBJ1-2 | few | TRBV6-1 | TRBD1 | CASSTGQGIYGYTF | TGTGCCAGCAGTACGGGACAGGGAATCTATGGCTACACCTTC
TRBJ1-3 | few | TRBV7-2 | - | CASSLSVRGGFSGNTIYF | TGTGCCAGCAGCTTATCTGTTCGGGGCGGCTTCTCTGGAAACACCATATATTTT
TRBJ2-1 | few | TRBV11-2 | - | CASSPTGVGVEQFF | TGTGCCAGCAGCCCAACGGGGGTCGGGGTTGAGCAGTTCTTC
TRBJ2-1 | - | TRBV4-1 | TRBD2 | CASSSPGTSGSGEQFF | TGCGCCAGCAGCTCCCCCGGGACTAGCGGGTCCGGTGAGCAGTTCTTC
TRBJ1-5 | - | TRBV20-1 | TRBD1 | CSAVSGQGGNQPQHF | TGCAGTGCCGTATCCGGACAGGGGGGCAATCAGCCCCAGCATTTT
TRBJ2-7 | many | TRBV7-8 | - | CASSPGLIYEQYF | TGTGCCAGCAGCCCGGGGCTCATTTACGAGCAGTACTTC
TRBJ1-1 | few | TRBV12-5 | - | CASGWDNTEAFF | TGTGCTAGTGGTTGGGATAACACTGAAGCTTTCTTT
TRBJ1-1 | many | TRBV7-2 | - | CASSRRADTEAFF | TGTGCCAGCAGCCGCCGGGCGGATACTGAAGCTTTCTTT
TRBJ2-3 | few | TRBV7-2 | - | CASSLGPMDTQYF | TGTGCCAGCAGCTTAGGTCCAATGGATACGCAGTATTTT
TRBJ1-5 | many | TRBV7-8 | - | CASSLDRFYSNQPQHF | TGTGCCAGCAGCCTAGACAGATTCTATAGCAATCAGCCCCAGCATTTT
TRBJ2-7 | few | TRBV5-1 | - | CASRRTTDTTRVQYF | TGCGCCAGCCGACGCACGACAGACACCACACGGGTGCAGTACTTC
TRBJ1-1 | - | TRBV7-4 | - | CASRIQENTEAFF | TGTGCCAGCAGGATACAGGAGAACACTGAAGCTTTCTTT
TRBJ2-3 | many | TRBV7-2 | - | CASSFPVSTDTQYF | TGTGCCAGCAGCTTCCCAGTGAGCACAGATACGCAGTATTTT
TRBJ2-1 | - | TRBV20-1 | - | CSARTGTSYNEQFF | TGCAGTGCTAGGACTGGAACCTCCTACAATGAGCAGTTCTTC
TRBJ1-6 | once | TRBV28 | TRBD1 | CASSFGTGNSPLHF | TGTGCCAGCAGTTTCGGGACAGGGAATTCACCCCTCCACTTT
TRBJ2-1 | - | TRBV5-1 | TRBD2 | CASSPGGPGWNEQFF | TGCGCCAGCTCTCCGGGAGGGCCGGGATGGAATGAGCAGTTCTTC
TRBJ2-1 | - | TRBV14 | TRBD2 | CASSQDPAGGPRNEQFF | TGTGCCAGCAGCCAAGATCCAGCGGGAGGGCCTCGGAATGAGCAGTTCTTC
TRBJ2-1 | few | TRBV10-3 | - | CATKEARRNEQFF | TGTGCCACGAAAGAGGCCCGAAGGAATGAGCAGTTCTTC
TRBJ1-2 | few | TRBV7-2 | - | CASSLAGIRGYTF | TGTGCCAGCAGCTTAGCGGGGATTCGGGGCTACACCTTC
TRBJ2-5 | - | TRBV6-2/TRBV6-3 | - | CASSYLQNQETQYF | TGTGCCAGCAGTTACCTACAGAACCAAGAGACCCAGTACTTC
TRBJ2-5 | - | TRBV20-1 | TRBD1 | CSASPGTGYQETQYF | TGCAGTGCTAGCCCCGGGACAGGGTACCAAGAGACCCAGTACTTC
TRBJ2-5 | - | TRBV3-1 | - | CASSQGKTQYF | TGTGCCAGCAGTCAGGGAAAGACCCAGTACTTC
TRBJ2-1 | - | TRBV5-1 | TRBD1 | CASSLAGQKNNEQFF | TGCGCCAGCAGCTTGGCGGGACAGAAAAACAATGAGCAGTTCTTC
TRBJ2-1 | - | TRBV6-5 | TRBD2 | CASRPVAGGPNEQFF | TGTGCCAGCAGACCCGTAGCGGGAGGGCCCAATGAGCAGTTCTTC
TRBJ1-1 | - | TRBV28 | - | CASSFASGNTEAFF | TGTGCCAGCAGTTTCGCCAGCGGGAACACTGAAGCTTTCTTT
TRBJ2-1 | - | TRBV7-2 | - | CASSATPGGTNEQFF | TGTGCCAGCAGCGCGACCCCCGGGGGCACTAATGAGCAGTTCTTC
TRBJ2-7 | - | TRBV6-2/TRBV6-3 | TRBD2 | CASSYSPSGGSSYEQYF | TGTGCCAGCAGTTACTCACCTTCTGGCGGGAGCTCCTACGAGCAGTACTTC
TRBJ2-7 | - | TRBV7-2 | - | CASGYSHSYEQYF | TGTGCCAGCGGCTACTCGCATTCCTACGAGCAGTACTTC
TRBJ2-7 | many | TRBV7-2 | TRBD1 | CASSWMPGQAYEQYF | TGTGCCAGCAGCTGGATGCCGGGACAGGCCTACGAGCAGTACTTC
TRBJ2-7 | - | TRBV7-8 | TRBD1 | CASSLEAGTGVGYEQYF | TGTGCCAGCAGCTTAGAAGCCGGGACAGGGGTAGGATACGAGCAGTACTTC
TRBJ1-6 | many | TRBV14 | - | CASSQGREYSPLHF | TGTGCCAGCAGCCAAGGCAGGGAGTATTCACCCCTCCACTTT
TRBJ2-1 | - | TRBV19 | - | CASSIDRVESEQFF | TGTGCCAGTAGTATTGACCGGGTGGAGAGTGAGCAGTTCTTC
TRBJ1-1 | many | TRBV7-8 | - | CASSPDTNTEAFF | TGTGCCAGCAGCCCTGACACGAACACTGAAGCTTTCTTT
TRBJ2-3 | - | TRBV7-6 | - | CASSFPGDSTDTQYF | TGTGCCAGCAGCTTCCCCGGGGATAGCACAGATACGCAGTATTTT
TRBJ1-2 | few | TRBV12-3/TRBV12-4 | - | CASSPLILVDGYTF | TGTGCCAGCAGTCCTCTTATTTTGGTAGATGGCTACACCTTC
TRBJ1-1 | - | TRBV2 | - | CASSVTGIAEAFF | TGTGCCAGCAGCGTTACAGGGATCGCTGAAGCTTTCTTT
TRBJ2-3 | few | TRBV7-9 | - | CASRQRDTQYF | TGTGCCAGCCGGCAGCGTGATACGCAGTATTTT
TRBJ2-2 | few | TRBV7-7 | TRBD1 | CASSLDAGGGELFF | TGTGCCAGCAGCTTAGATGCAGGGGGCGGAGAGCTGTTTTTT
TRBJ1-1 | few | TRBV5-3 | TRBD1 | CASSPAAGGGNTEAFF | TGTGCCAGCAGTCCGGCCGCAGGGGGTGGGAACACTGAAGCTTTCTTT
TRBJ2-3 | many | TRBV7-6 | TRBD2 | CASSPGGGQRDTQYF | TGTGCCAGCAGCCCGGGGGGGGGGCAGAGAGATACGCAGTATTTT
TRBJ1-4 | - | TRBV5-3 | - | CARRTIPGVATNEKLFF | TGTGCCAGAAGAACAATACCGGGGGTTGCAACTAATGAAAAACTGTTTTTT